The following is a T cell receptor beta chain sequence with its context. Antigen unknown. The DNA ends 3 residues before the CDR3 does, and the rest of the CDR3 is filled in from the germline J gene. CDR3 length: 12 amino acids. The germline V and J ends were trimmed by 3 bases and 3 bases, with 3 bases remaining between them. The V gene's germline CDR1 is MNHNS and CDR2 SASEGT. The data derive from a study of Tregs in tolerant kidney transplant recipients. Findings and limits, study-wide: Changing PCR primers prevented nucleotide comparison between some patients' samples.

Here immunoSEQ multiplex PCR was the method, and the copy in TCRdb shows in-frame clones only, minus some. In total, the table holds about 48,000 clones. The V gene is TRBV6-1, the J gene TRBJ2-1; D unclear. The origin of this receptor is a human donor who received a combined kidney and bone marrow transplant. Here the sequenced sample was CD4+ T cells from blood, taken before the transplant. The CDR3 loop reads CASSDNYNEQFF. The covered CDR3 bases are TGTGCCAGCAGTGACAACTACAATGAG.